These 19 T cell receptor beta chains came from one sample sequenced in a study of T cell repertoires in cytomegalovirus infection. TCRdb re-called the reads with MiXCR, one entry per CDR3 protein. This sample yields 310,000 or so distinct CDR3 sequences, of which about a tenth are seen a single time; 2.5% belongs to the top ten. Sequenced: PBMCs. These receptors originate from a human donor in good health (CMV status not recorded). Some clones in this sample may be carry-over from other donors' samples.

The V and J genes are TRBV6-2 or TRBV6-3 and TRBJ2-1, with no clear D. The CDR3 is 16 amino acids. Trimming stripped 2 bases from V and 0 bases from J, with 11 bases between. Germline V gene sequence: CDR1 MNHEY, CDR2 SVGEGT. The CDR3 sequence is CASSYPQLGSYNEQFF. In nucleotides, the CDR3 is TGTGCCAGCAGTTACCCTCAGTTGGGCTCCTACAATGAGCAGTTCTTC.

The sample holds many counts of this clonotype. The V and J genes are TRBV9 and TRBJ1-5, with TRBD1 matching 7 bases. V shed 4 bases and J 4 bases; nucleotides not matched to a gene: 8. The length of the CDR3 is 15 residues. Germline V gene data show CDR1 as SGDLS and CDR2 as YYNGEE. In nucleotides, the CDR3 is TGTGCCAGCAGCCCCCGGGACAGCTTAAATCAGCCCCAGCATTTT. Amino acids: CASSPRDSLNQPQHF.

This clonotype showed up just a few times. This chain links TRBV11-1 with TRBJ1-2; no reliable D call. Germline V gene sequence: CDR1 SGHAT, CDR2 FQDESV (reference sequence). This CDR3 has 11 residues. Between the trimmed V and J ends, which lost 8 bases and 6 bases, there was a span of 10 bases. DNA for the CDR3: TGTGCCAGCGGCTCCAACGATGGCTACACCTTC. Protein: CASGSNDGYTF.

This clonotype was counted many times. V usage is TRBV4-3 and J usage is TRBJ1-1, with 9 bases fitting TRBD1. Germline CDR1 reads LGHNA; CDR2 reads YSLEER. Germline trimming cut 1 base from V and 1 base from J; bases unmatched to any gene: 1. The CDR3 sequence is 15 residues long. CDR3 loop: CASSQGDRANTEAFF. The CDR3 DNA sequence: TGCGCCAGCAGCCAAGGGGACAGGGCGAACACTGAAGCTTTCTTT.

This clonotype was seen many times. The chain has TRBV5-5 and TRBJ2-5; D is ambiguous. Trimming shortened V by 4 bases and J by 2 bases, and 12 bases separated the two germline ends. The CDR3 totals 14 residues. CDR1 and CDR2 from the germline V gene are SGHKS and YYEKEE (reference sequence). The CDR3 here is CASSPLGNQETQYF. CDR3 nucleotide sequence: TGTGCCAGCAGCCCTCTGGGGAATCAAGAGACCCAGTACTTC. The full variable domain, in which reference TRBV5-5 and TRBJ2-5 provide the parts outside the CDR3, is DAGVTQSPTHLIKTRGQQVTLRCSPISGHKSVSWYQQVLGQGPQFIFQYYEKEERGRGNFPDRFSARQFPNYSSELNVNALLLGDSALYLCASSPLGNQETQYFGPGTRLLVL.

On this clonotype itself: At one end, the junction sequence differs from germline, possibly due to a read error. This chain joins TRBV5-1 and TRBJ2-1, with TRBD2 matching 13 bases. The CDR3 extends over 15 amino acids. Germline V gene sequence: CDR1 SGHRS, CDR2 YFSETQ. CDR3 nucleotide sequence: TGCGCCAGCATCTTGGGACTAGCGGGGTTCAATGAGCAGTTCTTC. It encodes CASILGLAGFNEQFF.

The table lists this clonotype with many counts. The chain links TRBV28 to TRBJ2-3; D is perhaps TRBD2 (7 bases). CDR3 size: 14 residues. Trimming pared 11 bases from V and 8 bases from J, leaving 23 bases between. Germline CDR1 is MDHEN and CDR2 is SYDVKM. The CDR3 loop reads CAVLRGGDWVTQYF. CDR3 bases: TGTGCCGTCCTTAGGGGGGGCGACTGGGTTACGCAGTATTTT.

This clonotype came up many times. The chain carries TRBV2 and TRBJ1-5, with a tentative D call TRBD1 (6 bases). The CDR3 loop spans 14 amino acids. V was shortened by 3 bases and J by 2 bases, with 8 bases between the two germline ends. CDR1 is SNHLY and CDR2 is FYNNEI in the germline V gene. CDR3: CASSDEGGNQPQHF. In DNA form, the CDR3 reads TGTGCCAGCAGTGATGAGGGGGGCAATCAGCCCCAGCATTTT. Based on the CDR3 plus reference TRBV2 and TRBJ1-5, the full variable domain is EPEVTQTPSHQVTQMGQEVILRCVPISNHLYFYWYRQILGQKVEFLVSFYNNEISEKSEIFDDQFSVERPDGSNFTLKIRSTKLEDSAMYFCASSDEGGNQPQHFGDGTRLSIL.

This clonotype was found a few times. The chain is built from TRBV12-3 or TRBV12-4 and TRBJ1-4; D is unclear. CDR3 length equals 15 residues. V dropped 3 bases and J dropped 0 bases, with 8 bases sitting between them. CDR3 DNA sequence: TGTGCCAGCAGTTTCGATGGGACAACTAATGAAAAACTGTTTTTT. Translated: CASSFDGTTNEKLFF.

The V call is TRBV5-6, the J call TRBJ1-2; tentatively, D is TRBD1 (6 bases). Germline lookup yields CDR1 SGHDT and CDR2 YYEEEE. This CDR3 is built from 13 residues. The ends were cut back, 4 bases at V and 2 bases at J, with 9 bases in the middle. The CDR3 DNA follows: TGTGCCAGCAGCGTCAGGGGAAACTATGGCTACACCTTC. Its translation: CASSVRGNYGYTF.

This clonotype was recorded at least ten times. The genes are TRBV6-2 or TRBV6-3 and TRBJ1-5; no clear D. Trimming left V 3 bases short and J 0 bases short, with 12 bases between. The CDR3 spans 16 residues. Germline V gives CDR1 MNHEY, CDR2 SVGEGT. CDR3 region: CASSYGDPSSNQPQHF. The DNA for the CDR3 is TGTGCCAGCAGTTATGGTGACCCTAGTAGCAATCAGCCCCAGCATTTT.

This clonotype was recorded many times. V gene TRBV7-8 combines with J gene TRBJ2-2; the D gene could be TRBD1 or TRBD2 (5 bases each). Looked up from germline, CDR1 is SGHVS and CDR2 is FQNEAQ. Deletions cut 0 bases from V and 4 bases from J, with 9 bases between. The CDR3 is made up of 15 amino acids. CDR3 DNA sequence: TGTGCCAGCAGCTTAGCGTTGAGGGGCACCGGGGAGCTGTTTTTT. Amino acid sequence: CASSLALRGTGELFF.

This clonotype came up many times. The chain employs TRBV6-2 or TRBV6-3 and TRBJ2-3; unclear D gene. CDR1 and CDR2 (germline): MNHEY, SVGEGT. Trimming took 8 bases from V and 4 from J, leaving 13 bases between them. This CDR3 region has 13 residues. The CDR3 region has the DNA TGTGCCAGCTCAAGGTTCCCTGCAGATACGCAGTATTTT. Protein product: CASSRFPADTQYF.

This clonotype came up a few times. The chain has TRBV9 and TRBJ2-5; 13 positions match TRBD2. The CDR3 runs 14 residues. V lost 3 bases and J lost 5; bases outside the gene matches: 1. Per the germline V gene, CDR1 is SGDLS and CDR2 is YYNGEE. CDR3 residues: CASSGGLAGETQYF. The CDR3 DNA sequence: TGTGCCAGCAGCGGGGGACTAGCGGGGGAGACCCAGTACTTC.

V usage is TRBV5-1 and J usage is TRBJ1-1; tentatively, D is TRBD1 (5 bases). This CDR3 is built from 14 residues. Per the germline V gene, CDR1 is SGHRS and CDR2 is YFSETQ. Trimming took 3 bases from V and 1 from J, leaving 10 bases between them. The CDR3 reads CASSWDVGNTEAFF. DNA of the CDR3: TGCGCCAGCAGCTGGGACGTAGGGAACACTGAAGCTTTCTTT.

This clonotype has a count of ten or more. The CDR3 loop reads CSASGDEQYF. The CDR3 nucleotides are TGCAGTGCTTCGGGGGACGAGCAGTACTTC. The rearrangement joins TRBV20-1 to TRBJ2-7, with D perhaps TRBD2 (6 bases). The length of the CDR3 is 10 residues. V shed 5 bases and J shed 5 bases, with 7 bases lying between them. From germline, CDR1 is DFQATT and CDR2 SNEGSKA (reference sequence).

This clonotype was recorded many times. V is TRBV6-6 and J is TRBJ1-2; D call uncertain. Per the germline V gene, CDR1 is MNHNY and CDR2 is SVGAGI (reference sequence). Trimming took off 2 bases at V and 1 base at J, with 8 bases between the two ends. The CDR3 runs to 14 residues. Here the CDR3 reads CASSYLPRNYGYTF. Written as DNA, the CDR3 is TGTGCCAGCAGTTACCTCCCTCGTAACTATGGCTACACCTTC.

In its sample, this clonotype was seen many times. This chain joins TRBV28 and TRBJ2-1; D possibly matches TRBD1 or TRBD2 (5 bases each). In germline, CDR1 is MDHEN, CDR2 SYDVKM. The CDR3 runs 12 residues. Trimming removed 8 bases at V and 7 bases at J, with 12 bases between. This CDR3 reads CASGTSQNEQFF. As DNA, the CDR3 is TGTGCCAGCGGGACGTCACAGAATGAGCAGTTCTTC. The full variable domain, with the rest looked up from reference TRBV28 and TRBJ2-1, is DVKVTQSSRYLVKRTGEKVFLECVQDMDHENMFWYRQDPGLGLRLIYFSYDVKMKEKGDIPEGYSVSREKKERFSLILESASTNQTSMYLCASGTSQNEQFFGPGTRLTVL.

This clonotype occurred many times. The chain couples TRBV7-8 to TRBJ1-5; 8 bases line up with TRBD1. Germline CDR1 SGHVS, CDR2 FQNEAQ. The CDR3 has 16 residues. J was trimmed by 4 bases and V by 5 bases; bases with no gene match: 10. As DNA, the CDR3 is TGTGCCAGCAGCGCGATAGGACAGGGACCAAATCAGCCCCAGCATTTT. It specifies CASSAIGQGPNQPQHF.